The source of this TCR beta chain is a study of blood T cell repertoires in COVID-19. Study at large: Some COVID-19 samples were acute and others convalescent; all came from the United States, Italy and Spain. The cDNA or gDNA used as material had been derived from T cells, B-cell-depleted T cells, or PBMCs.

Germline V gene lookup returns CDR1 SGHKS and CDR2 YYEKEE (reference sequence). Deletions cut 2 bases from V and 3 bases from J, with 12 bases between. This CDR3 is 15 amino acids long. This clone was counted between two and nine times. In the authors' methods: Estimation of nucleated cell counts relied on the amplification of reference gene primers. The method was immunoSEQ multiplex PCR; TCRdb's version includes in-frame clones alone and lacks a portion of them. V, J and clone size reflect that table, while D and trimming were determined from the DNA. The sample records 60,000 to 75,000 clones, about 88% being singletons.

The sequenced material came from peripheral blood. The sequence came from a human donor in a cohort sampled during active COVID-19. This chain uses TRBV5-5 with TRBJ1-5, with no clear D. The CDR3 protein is CASSFLLGDNQPQHF. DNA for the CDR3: TGTGCCAGCAGCTTTCTGCTAGGCGACAATCAGCCCCAGCATTTT.